The clone carrying this T cell receptor beta chain was detected only a few times. This sample is part of a study of blood T cell repertoires in COVID-19. Overall study context: Samples taken during acute and convalescent COVID-19 were collected in the United States, Italy and Spain. Sample material is recorded as cDNA or gDNA derived from T cells, B-cell-depleted T cells, or PBMCs.

Original data processing: By means of reference gene primer amplification, nucleated cell counts were estimated. TCRdb keeps only in-frame clones here, not all; method: immunoSEQ multiplex PCR. V and J calls and clone size are as listed in that table; D and trimming were resolved from the DNA. The sample shows roughly 110,000 clones, 75% to 90% of them seen only once. The ends lost 7 bases at V and 3 bases at J; junction bases unmatched: 7. In germline, CDR1 is SGHNT, CDR2 YENEEA. The length of the CDR3 is 14 residues. The source of this sequence is a woman aged 40 to 55 with acute or convalescent COVID-19. Source material: peripheral blood. V and J are TRBV11-3 and TRBJ1-1; 8 nucleotides match TRBD1. CDR3 region: CASKLQGEDTEAFF. The CDR3 coding sequence is TGTGCCAGCAAACTACAGGGGGAAGACACTGAAGCTTTCTTT.